The present TCR beta chain was sequenced within a study of blood T cells in healthy people across ages. With 9 bases removed from V and 0 bases from J, the gap between germline ends came to 17 bases. This CDR3 contains 16 residues. Germline V gene lookup returns CDR1 SGHTA and CDR2 FQGTGA. The second PCR ran about 6 to 12 cycles with a sample-barcoded 5' primer and J-beta primers. TCRdb itself ran the 5' RACE reads through MiXCR, one entry per CDR3 protein. The sample contains 1.5 million to 2 million distinct CDR3 sequences, about two fifths of which appear only once. There are a few counts of this clonotype.

The chain carries TRBV7-3 and TRBJ2-2; D gene uncertain. This TCR came from a human donor in good health. The sequenced sample was blood. CDR3 sequence: CASSLRGQANTGELFF. DNA for the CDR3: TGTGCCAGTAGCCTAAGAGGCCAAGCGAACACCGGGGAGCTGTTTTTT.